A single sample gave rise to the 18 T cell receptor beta chains below, sequenced in a study of blood T cell repertoires in COVID-19. Sequencing was performed with immunoSEQ multiplex PCR; in TCRdb, only in-frame clones are kept and a portion is missing. The table records 150,000 to 200,000 clones, around nine tenths of them present only once. Material for sequencing was peripheral blood. The origin of the receptors is a woman between 65 and 79 years old with COVID-19, enrolled during active disease.

The sample holds one count of this clone. The chain couples TRBV15 to TRBJ1-5; D remains ambiguous. The CDR3 spans 16 residues. Trimming removed 8 bases from V and 2 bases from J, with 19 bases in between. Germline V gene sequence: CDR1 LNHNV, CDR2 YYDKDF (reference sequence). CDR3 sequence reads: CATQREGRHGNQPQHF. CDR3 in DNA: TGTGCCACCCAGAGGGAGGGCCGGCATGGCAATCAGCCCCAGCATTTT.

This chain links TRBV7-2 with TRBJ1-2; a weak D match, TRBD1 (5 bases). Deletions cut 0 bases from V and 6 bases from J, with 14 bases between. In germline, CDR1 is SGHTA, CDR2 FQGNSA. The CDR3 is 15 residues long. CDR3 DNA sequence: TGTGCCAGCAGCTTAGCCGGGCAGGGCGTGGATGGCTACACCTTC. It encodes CASSLAGQGVDGYTF.

The chain recombines TRBV3-1 (or the pseudogene TRBV3-2) with TRBJ2-5; 10 bases are shared with TRBD2. The trim removed 0 bases at V and 2 bases at J, leaving 15 bases unmatched. The CDR3 has 20 residues. Germline CDR1 reads LGHDT; CDR2 reads YNNKEL (reference sequence). As DNA, the CDR3 is TGTGCCAGCAGCCAAGATAGGGGCGCCAAGCGGGGGGGCAGGCAAGAGACCCAGTACTTC. This encodes CASSQDRGAKRGGRQETQYF.

CDR3 loop: CASRNNVNTEAFF. CDR3 bases: TGTGCCAGCAGGAACAATGTTAACACTGAAGCTTTCTTT. The rearrangement links TRBV2 to TRBJ1-1; unclear D gene. The CDR3 contains 13 residues. Germline assignment: CDR1 SNHLY and CDR2 FYNNEI. V was clipped by 6 bases and J by 2 bases, with 10 bases between them. The full variable domain, with the rest looked up from reference TRBV2 and TRBJ1-1, is EPEVTQTPSHQVTQMGQEVILRCVPISNHLYFYWYRQILGQKVEFLVSFYNNEISEKSEIFDDQFSVERPDGSNFTLKIRSTKLEDSAMYFCASRNNVNTEAFFGQGTRLTVV.

The J gene is TRBJ2-7, the V gene TRBV4-1; 9 bases are a match to TRBD1. The V gene end was trimmed by 0 bases and the J gene end by 2 bases; junction bases not matched to a gene: 11. CDR3 length: 18 residues. CDR1 is MGHRA and CDR2 is YSYEKL in the germline V gene. DNA of the CDR3: TGCGCCAGCAGCCAAGATCATATCAGGACAGGGGCCCCCTACGAGCAGTACTTC. This sequence encodes CASSQDHIRTGAPYEQYF.

This clone was picked up a small number of times. The V gene is TRBV3-1 (or the pseudogene TRBV3-2), the J gene TRBJ1-1; D is undetermined. Trimming left V 8 bases short and J 0 bases short, with 7 bases between. The germline V gene has CDR1 LGHDT and CDR2 YNNKEL (reference sequence). This CDR3 is built from 12 residues. CDR3: CASGRMNTEAFF. The CDR3 DNA reads as TGTGCCAGCGGCCGTATGAACACTGAAGCTTTCTTT.

The CDR3 loop reads CASSDPTGHTEAFF. CDR3 DNA: TGTGCCAGCAGTGACCCGACAGGTCACACTGAAGCTTTCTTT. The genes are TRBV6-1 and TRBJ1-1, with D perhaps TRBD1 (6 bases). The CDR3 extends over 14 amino acids. V gave up 3 bases and J gave up 3 bases, with 11 bases separating them. Germline CDR1 and CDR2: MNHNS and SASEGT.

This chain connects TRBV25-1 to TRBJ1-6; D is perhaps TRBD1 (6 bases). The CDR3 runs 17 residues. V was trimmed by 5 bases and J by 5 bases, leaving 19 bases between them. Per germline, CDR1 MGHDK and CDR2 SYGVNS. The DNA for the CDR3 is TGTGCCAGCAGTATAAGCTCCGGGACATACGATAATTCACCCCTCCACTTT. It specifies CASSISSGTYDNSPLHF.

The chain couples TRBV27 to TRBJ2-2; perhaps TRBD1 as D (5 bases). Germline V gives CDR1 MNHEY, CDR2 SMNVEV (reference sequence). The ends were cut back, 6 bases at V and 1 base at J, with 15 bases in the middle. The CDR3 length is 16 residues. CDR3 sequence: CASSHPRQLNTGELFF. The CDR3 nucleotides read TGTGCCAGCAGCCACCCTCGACAGCTGAACACCGGGGAGCTGTTTTTT.

The chain uses TRBV5-4 and TRBJ1-3, with 8 nucleotides matching TRBD1. The CDR3 spans 14 residues. Per germline, CDR1 SGHNT and CDR2 YYREEE (reference sequence). The V and J ends lost 3 bases and 4 bases, in that order; junction bases with no gene match: 3. Here the CDR3 DNA reads TGTGCCAGCAGCTCCAGGGGGCGAGGAAACACCATATATTTT. This gives the protein CASSSRGRGNTIYF.

The chain joins TRBV19 to TRBJ1-5; D not resolved. The length of the CDR3 is 15 residues. Germline V lookup: CDR1 LNHDA, CDR2 SQIVND (reference sequence). The V gene lost 10 bases and the J gene lost 0 bases, with 16 bases spanning the gap. The CDR3 loop reads CATGRDFDSNQPQHF. DNA of the CDR3: TGTGCCACCGGTCGAGATTTTGATAGCAATCAGCCCCAGCATTTT. Looking up the rest from reference TRBV19 and TRBJ1-5 gives the full variable domain: DGGITQSPKYLFRKEGQNVTLSCEQNLNHDAMYWYRQDPGQGLRLIYYSQIVNDFQKGDIAEGYSVSREKKESFPLTVTSAQKNPTAFYLCATGRDFDSNQPQHFGDGTRLSIL.

The chain links TRBV2 to TRBJ1-4; 11 bases agree with TRBD1. The germline gives CDR1 SNHLY, CDR2 FYNNEI. The V and J ends lost 6 bases and 8 bases, in that order; junction bases with no gene match: 11. The CDR3 is made up of 16 amino acids. The CDR3 loop is CASSRPPGQGGEKLFF. The CDR3 DNA reads TGTGCCAGCAGCCGCCCCCCGGGACAGGGGGGAGAAAAACTGTTTTTT. The complete variable domain, with remaining parts taken from reference TRBV2 and TRBJ1-4, reads EPEVTQTPSHQVTQMGQEVILRCVPISNHLYFYWYRQILGQKVEFLVSFYNNEISEKSEIFDDQFSVERPDGSNFTLKIRSTKLEDSAMYFCASSRPPGQGGEKLFFGSGTQLSVL.

This chain uses TRBV6-6 with TRBJ1-2; a weak D match, TRBD1 (6 bases). Germline values: CDR1 MNHNY, CDR2 SVGAGI (reference sequence). Trimming took 1 base from V and 13 from J, leaving 22 bases between them. The CDR3 is 15 residues long. CDR3 amino acids: CASSYYPTESGALTF. CDR3 in DNA: TGTGCCAGCAGTTACTACCCCACCGAATCAGGGGCCCTCACCTTC.

The chain joins TRBV2 to TRBJ2-3, with D maybe TRBD1 (6 bases). Germline CDR1 and CDR2: SNHLY and FYNNEI. Trimming removed 5 bases at V and 4 bases at J, with 13 bases between. The CDR3 has 14 amino acids. CDR3 protein: CASSRGGLADTQYF. The CDR3 bases are TGTGCCAGCAGTCGAGGGGGTTTGGCAGATACGCAGTATTTT.

This sequence joins TRBV12-3 or TRBV12-4 and TRBJ2-7; 8 bases line up with TRBD2. Trimming took 11 bases from V and 6 from J; bases not matched to a gene: 9. This CDR3 is 12 amino acids long. The DNA of the CDR3 is TGTGCCTCCACGGGAGGGTTTTCCGAGCAGTACTTC. Its protein is CASTGGFSEQYF.

The chain joins TRBV19 to TRBJ1-5; no clear D. Germline V gene data show CDR1 as LNHDA and CDR2 as SQIVND (reference sequence). Trimming pared 8 bases from V and 6 bases from J, leaving 11 bases between. This CDR3 is 12 amino acids long. CDR3 amino acids: CASAFGAQPQHF. CDR3 coding DNA: TGTGCCAGTGCCTTTGGAGCTCAGCCCCAGCATTTT.

This chain connects TRBV18 to TRBJ2-2, with D unresolved. This CDR3 region has 13 residues. Looked up from germline, CDR1 is KGHSH and CDR2 is LQKENI. With 5 bases removed from V and 1 base from J, the gap between germline ends came to 5 bases. The CDR3 sequence: CASSGQNTGELFF. The CDR3 coding sequence is TGTGCCAGCTCAGGGCAGAACACCGGGGAGCTGTTTTTT.

The rearrangement joins TRBV5-4 to TRBJ1-3; D ambiguous. There are 15 residues in the CDR3. Trimming took 0 bases from V and 3 from J, leaving 10 bases between them. The germline V gene encodes CDR1 SGHNT and CDR2 YYREEE (reference sequence). CDR3: CASSLAGSVGNTIYF. Written as DNA, the CDR3 is TGTGCCAGCAGCTTGGCGGGGTCCGTTGGAAACACCATATATTTT.